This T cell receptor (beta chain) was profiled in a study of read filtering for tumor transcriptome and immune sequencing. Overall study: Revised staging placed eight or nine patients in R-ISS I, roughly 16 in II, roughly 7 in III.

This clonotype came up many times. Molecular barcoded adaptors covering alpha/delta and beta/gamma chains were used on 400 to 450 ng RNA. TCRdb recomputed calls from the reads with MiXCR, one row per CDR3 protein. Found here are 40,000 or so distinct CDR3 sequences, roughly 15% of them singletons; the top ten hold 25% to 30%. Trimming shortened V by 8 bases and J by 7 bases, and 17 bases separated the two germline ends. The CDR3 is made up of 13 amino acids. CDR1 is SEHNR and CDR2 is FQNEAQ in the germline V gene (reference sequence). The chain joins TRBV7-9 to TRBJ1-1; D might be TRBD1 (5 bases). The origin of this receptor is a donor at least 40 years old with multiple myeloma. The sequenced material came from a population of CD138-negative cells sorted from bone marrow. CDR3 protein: CASQGPENLEAFF. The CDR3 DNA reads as TGTGCCAGCCAGGGACCGGAGAACCTTGAAGCTTTCTTT.